These 8 T cell receptor beta chains came from one sample sequenced in a study of blood T cell repertoires in COVID-19. Repertoires were generated with immunoSEQ multiplex PCR, while TCRdb's copy carries only in-frame clones and drops some. Of roughly 670,000 clones listed, over 80% are singletons. Specimen: peripheral blood. Every receptor here comes from a woman aged 18-30 years with acute or convalescent COVID-19.

This clone was seen a single time. The chain links TRBV11-2 to TRBJ2-3, with 9 positions matching TRBD2. This CDR3 has 16 residues. The germline gives CDR1 SGHAT, CDR2 FQNNGV. V was pared by 0 bases and J by 3 bases, with 4 bases of the junction left unmatched. The CDR3 loop is CASSLDLAGPTDTQYF. In DNA, the CDR3 is TGTGCCAGCAGCTTAGATCTAGCGGGGCCTACAGATACGCAGTATTTT.

The rearrangement joins TRBV4-3 to TRBJ1-1, with D maybe TRBD1 (5 bases). The CDR3 has 13 amino acids. V lost 2 bases and J lost 5, with 9 bases in between. Germline V gives CDR1 LGHNA, CDR2 YSLEER. DNA for the CDR3: TGCGCCAGCAGCCAATTCAGGGTTACTGAAGCTTTCTTT. This translates into CASSQFRVTEAFF.

The chain recombines TRBV5-1 with TRBJ1-1; TRBD1 is a possible D gene (6 bases). The ends were cut back, 4 bases at V and 1 base at J, with 14 bases in the middle. CDR3 length: 15 amino acids. Germline values: CDR1 SGHRS, CDR2 YFSETQ. Written as DNA, the CDR3 is TGCGCCAGCAGCGACCAGGGGCTGGCGAACACTGAAGCTTTCTTT. Its protein product is CASSDQGLANTEAFF.

V gene TRBV7-3 combines with J gene TRBJ2-1, with D possibly matching TRBD1 (7 bases). CDR3 length: 17 residues. Germline V gene data show CDR1 as SGHTA and CDR2 as FQGTGA. Trimming removed 1 base at V and 4 bases at J, with 17 bases between. The CDR3 region is CASSLKATGEVYNEQFF. The CDR3 DNA sequence: TGTGCCAGCAGCTTAAAGGCTACAGGGGAGGTATACAATGAGCAGTTCTTC.

This chain links TRBV5-4 with TRBJ1-2, with 7 bases that match TRBD1. CDR3 length: 14 amino acids. V lost 4 bases to trimming and J lost 4 bases; unmatched junction nucleotides: 7. The germline V gene has CDR1 SGHNT and CDR2 YYREEE (reference sequence). CDR3 protein: CASSPWDRGYGYTF. The CDR3 DNA follows: TGTGCCAGCAGCCCCTGGGACAGAGGCTATGGCTACACCTTC.

The chain couples TRBV6-1 to TRBJ2-7, with 7 bases fitting TRBD1. V trimming: 1 base; J trimming: 3 bases; junction bases outside the gene matches: 12. CDR1 and CDR2 (germline): MNHNS, SASEGT. The length of the CDR3 is 17 residues. The CDR3 DNA sequence: TGTGCCAGCAGTGAAGGCTTGGGAAGGACAGGCCGCTACGAGCAGTACTTC. As protein: CASSEGLGRTGRYEQYF.

The sample holds one count of this clone. V and J are TRBV19 and TRBJ1-1; 10 bases fit TRBD1. Germline CDR1 reads LNHDA; CDR2 reads SQIVND (reference sequence). The CDR3 consists of 14 residues. Trimming removed 4 bases from V and 5 bases from J; junction bases left unmatched: 4. This CDR3 reads CASSRQGARTEAFF. The DNA for the CDR3 is TGTGCCAGTAGTAGACAGGGGGCGCGAACTGAAGCTTTCTTT.

In nucleotides, the CDR3 is TGCGCCAGCAGCCAAGATGGGACAGCTGGTAAAGGCTACACCTTC. Translation gives CASSQDGTAGKGYTF. V is TRBV4-1 and J is TRBJ1-2; TRBD1 agrees at 7 bases. V dropped 0 bases and J dropped 8; count of bases not matched to a gene: 9. The CDR3 covers 15 residues. The germline V gene has CDR1 MGHRA and CDR2 YSYEKL.